This TCR beta chain was obtained from a study of shared clonotypes between healthy human individuals. Only Caucasian adults living in Nashville, Tennessee served as donors. Germline CDR1 is SGHRS and CDR2 is YFSETQ. V shed 0 bases and J shed 6 bases, with 13 bases lying between them. This CDR3 region has 15 residues. This clone appeared a few times. Genomic DNA belonging to each subset was distributed in equal measure over several immunoSEQ plates. Per the original data handling: Junction-only sequences without quality scores came from ImmunoSEQ, so filtering differed. The repertoire was sequenced with immunoSEQ multiplex PCR; TCRdb's copy has only in-frame clones and lacks some. V and J calls and clone size are those listed in that table; D and trimming were worked out from the DNA. Counted here are roughly 760,000 clones, less than 85% occurring once; the ten biggest clones make up approximately 1.8%.

This sequence originates from a woman aged 30 to 39 in good health. V is TRBV5-1 and J is TRBJ2-1, with D hard to call. Sequencing was carried out using memory CD4+ T cells sorted from blood. As for subset: CD45RA-negative fraction. The CDR3 spells CASSLDSTPVNEQFF. The CDR3 coding sequence is TGCGCCAGCAGCTTGGACTCAACTCCCGTCAATGAGCAGTTCTTC.